Below, 24 T cell receptor beta chains from the same sample are listed, as sequenced in a study of T cell changes during pregnancy in multiple sclerosis. Generated by immunoSEQ multiplex PCR, the TCRdb table keeps only in-frame clones and is missing some. The sample shows more than 75,000 clones, approximately 94% of them seen only once. Specimen: peripheral blood, collected in the third trimester of pregnancy. All receptors come from a female donor with multiple sclerosis, enrolled in a pregnancy study.

The chain recombines TRBV6-5 with TRBJ1-5; no clear D. CDR1 and CDR2 from the germline V gene are MNHEY and SVGAGI. Trimming took 0 bases from V and 2 from J, leaving 11 bases between them. The CDR3 extends over 16 amino acids. CDR3 DNA sequence: TGTGCCAGCAGTTACTCGGTGCCGGGAGGCAATCAGCCCCAGCATTTT. The encoded protein is CASSYSVPGGNQPQHF.

The V call is TRBV6-9, the J call TRBJ1-5; D remains ambiguous. The CDR3 sequence is 14 residues long. Germline V lookup: CDR1 MNHGY, CDR2 SVAAGI. With 5 bases removed from V and 5 bases from J, the gap between germline ends came to 13 bases. The CDR3 loop reads CASSAQQPDQPQHF. In DNA, the CDR3 is TGTGCCAGCAGTGCGCAACAGCCCGATCAGCCCCAGCATTTT.

This clone is categorized as medium-sized. The rearrangement uses TRBV5-6 and TRBJ1-1; tentative D call: TRBD1 (5 bases). CDR3 length: 13 residues. The V gene lost 2 bases and the J gene lost 8 bases, with 13 bases spanning the gap. The germline CDR1 and CDR2 sequences are SGHDT and YYEEEE. For the CDR3, the DNA is TGTGCCAGCAGCTTAGGACACCGAGAGGAAGCTTTCTTT. Its translation is CASSLGHREEAFF.

This clone was seen just once. This chain connects TRBV11-2 to TRBJ2-7; TRBD1 might be the D (6 bases). V was trimmed by 3 bases and J by 1 base, leaving 16 bases between them. Germline V gene lookup returns CDR1 SGHAT and CDR2 FQNNGV. This CDR3 has 16 amino acids. The CDR3, as DNA: TGTGCCAGCAGCTTCGGCAGGGGAGTACCTTCCTACGAGCAGTACTTC. Protein: CASSFGRGVPSYEQYF.

The chain uses TRBV6-1 and TRBJ1-5; 9 nucleotides agree with TRBD1. With V trimmed by 4 bases and J by 0 bases, 10 bases remained unmatched. The CDR3 runs 18 residues. The germline gives CDR1 MNHNS, CDR2 SASEGT. The CDR3 loop is CASSGQGVLVDSNQPQHF. CDR3 nucleotide sequence: TGTGCCAGCAGTGGACAGGGGGTTTTGGTCGATAGCAATCAGCCCCAGCATTTT.

The J gene is TRBJ1-5, the V gene TRBV6-1, with unresolved D. The V end was cut by 2 bases, the J end by 2 bases, with 19 bases between. The CDR3 runs 18 residues. CDR1 is MNHNS, CDR2 SASEGT, per germline. The CDR3 is CASSERFSPRSGNQPQHF. DNA for the CDR3: TGTGCCAGCAGTGAAAGATTTAGTCCCCGATCGGGCAATCAGCCCCAGCATTTT.

The V call is TRBV5-1, the J call TRBJ2-2, with TRBD1 matching 10 bases. The CDR3 sequence is 14 residues long. V shed 5 bases, J shed 6 bases, and the junction held 4 bases outside the gene matches. From germline, CDR1 is SGHRS and CDR2 YFSETQ. CDR3 DNA sequence: TGCGCCAGCAGATTCGGACAGGGGGCCGGGGAGCTGTTTTTT. This translates into CASRFGQGAGELFF.

V gene TRBV7-8 combines with J gene TRBJ2-3; maybe TRBD2 (5 bases). The V end lost 5 bases, the J end lost 1 base, and 7 bases lay between the germline ends. The germline V gene has CDR1 SGHVS and CDR2 FQNEAQ. The CDR3 runs 13 residues. The CDR3 loop reads CASSTRRTDTQYF. CDR3 DNA sequence: TGTGCCAGCAGCACTAGGCGCACAGATACGCAGTATTTT.

This clone was observed a single time. This chain connects TRBV11-3 to TRBJ2-2; the D is unclear. V was cut by 2 bases and J by 4 bases, with 11 bases left in between. Germline V gene data show CDR1 as SGHNT and CDR2 as YENEEA. This CDR3 is 15 amino acids long. This CDR3 is CASSLRSTPTGELFF. Here the CDR3 DNA reads TGTGCCAGCAGCTTAAGGAGCACCCCCACCGGGGAGCTGTTTTTT.

For the CDR3, the DNA is TGTGCCAGCAGCGCTAGGACAGGGCTGAGTTATGGCTACACCTTC. Protein product: CASSARTGLSYGYTF. The chain combines TRBV9 with TRBJ1-2; TRBD1 matches at 8 bases. In germline, CDR1 is SGDLS, CDR2 YYNGEE. The CDR3 contains 15 residues. The J segment lost 5 bases and the V segment lost 3 bases, leaving 9 bases of the junction unmatched.

The chain carries TRBV20-1 and TRBJ2-7; D gene unclear. V was pared by 5 bases and J by 3 bases, with 5 bases between. This CDR3 comprises 10 residues. Germline V gene lookup returns CDR1 DFQATT and CDR2 SNEGSKA (reference sequence). CDR3 sequence (DNA): TGCAGTGCTCTTAGCTACGAGCAGTACTTC. This sequence encodes CSALSYEQYF.

The J gene is TRBJ2-1, the V gene TRBV15; a possible D gene is TRBD1 (8 bases). The CDR3 is 16 residues long. V lost 0 bases, J lost 4 bases, and 13 bases lay in between. The germline V gene has CDR1 LNHNV and CDR2 YYDKDF (reference sequence). The CDR3 loop is CATSRDEQGGYNEQFF. The DNA for the CDR3 is TGTGCCACCAGCAGAGATGAACAGGGGGGGTACAATGAGCAGTTCTTC.

This chain links TRBV11-2 with TRBJ2-7; a weak D match, TRBD1 (5 bases). Germline CDR1 and CDR2: SGHAT and FQNNGV. V was clipped by 5 bases and J by 3 bases, with 8 bases between them. The CDR3 covers 12 residues. The DNA of the CDR3 is TGTGCCAGCAGCCCAGGGTACTACGAGCAGTACTTC. This encodes CASSPGYYEQYF.

The rearrangement joins TRBV9 to TRBJ1-3; 8 nucleotides match TRBD1. Germline V gene sequence: CDR1 SGDLS, CDR2 YYNGEE. The CDR3 contains 15 residues. The V gene end was trimmed by 7 bases and the J gene end by 4 bases; junction bases not matched to a gene: 10. CDR3 region: CASSETGAYGNTIYF. In nucleotides, the CDR3 is TGTGCCAGCTCCGAGACAGGGGCCTACGGAAACACCATATATTTT. The whole variable domain, filled in from reference TRBV9 and TRBJ1-3, reads DSGVTQTPKHLITATGQRVTLRCSPRSGDLSVYWYQQSLDQGLQFLIQYYNGEERAKGNILERFSAQQFPDLHSELNLSSLELGDSALYFCASSETGAYGNTIYFGEGSWLTVV.

The chain employs TRBV7-9 and TRBJ2-5; perhaps TRBD2 as D (6 bases). Looked up from germline, CDR1 is SEHNR and CDR2 is FQNEAQ (reference sequence). The CDR3 is made up of 15 amino acids. The ends were cut back, 3 bases at V and 1 base at J, with 12 bases in the middle. The CDR3 reads CASSLGVAVQETQYF. CDR3 coding DNA: TGTGCCAGCAGCTTGGGGGTAGCGGTCCAAGAGACCCAGTACTTC.

The rearrangement joins TRBV4-1 to TRBJ2-7; D perhaps matches TRBD1 (6 bases). Trimming pared 4 bases from V and 6 bases from J, leaving 16 bases between. Germline V gives CDR1 MGHRA, CDR2 YSYEKL. The CDR3 loop spans 14 amino acids. This CDR3 is CASSPWTESGEQYF. For the CDR3, the DNA is TGCGCCAGCAGCCCTTGGACAGAGTCGGGCGAGCAGTACTTC.

The V and J genes are TRBV6-1 and TRBJ1-5, with D maybe TRBD1 (5 bases). Germline V CDR1 and CDR2: MNHNS, SASEGT. V lost 1 base, J lost 6 bases, and 13 bases lay in between. CDR3 size: 15 residues. The CDR3 reads CASSEGHQGGQPQHF. The CDR3 DNA follows: TGTGCCAGCAGTGAAGGACACCAGGGAGGTCAGCCCCAGCATTTT.

The chain recombines TRBV5-6 with TRBJ1-5; the D gene is possibly TRBD1 (6 bases). The CDR3 sequence is 13 residues long. V lost 3 bases, J lost 5 bases, and 9 bases lay in between. Germline V gives CDR1 SGHDT, CDR2 YYEEEE. In nucleotides, the CDR3 is TGTGCCAGCAGCTACGGACAGTATCAGCCCCAGCATTTT. Protein sequence: CASSYGQYQPQHF.

This chain connects TRBV9 to TRBJ2-2; 7 bases are a match to TRBD1. The CDR3 is 18 residues long. The junction had 13 bases not matched to a gene; V was cut back by 0 bases and J by 5 bases. Germline lookup yields CDR1 SGDLS and CDR2 YYNGEE. CDR3: CASSVDGDRVRWTGELFF. The DNA of the CDR3 is TGTGCCAGCAGCGTAGATGGAGACAGGGTCCGTTGGACCGGGGAGCTGTTTTTT.

The chain couples TRBV6-6 to TRBJ1-5, with TRBD1 as a possible D gene (6 bases). Deletions cut 6 bases from V and 7 bases from J, with 19 bases between. The germline gives CDR1 MNHNY, CDR2 SVGAGI (reference sequence). The CDR3 spans 15 residues. CDR3 amino acids: CASSLLRGAGQPQHF. The DNA for the CDR3 is TGTGCCAGCAGCCTCCTACGGGGGGCTGGCCAGCCCCAGCATTTT.

In this sample, this clone turned up once. The chain joins TRBV19 to TRBJ2-7; D gene uncertain. Germline V lookup: CDR1 LNHDA, CDR2 SQIVND (reference sequence). V shed 7 bases and J shed 0 bases, with 7 bases lying between them. CDR3 size: 12 residues. In DNA, the CDR3 is TGTGCCAGTACCGACAACTCCTACGAGCAGTACTTC. This translates into CASTDNSYEQYF.

This chain joins TRBV29-1 and TRBJ2-1, with TRBD2 identical over 8 bases. The CDR3 spans 13 residues. CDR1 is SQVTM and CDR2 is ANQGSEA in the germline V gene. The trim removed 4 bases at V and 7 bases at J, leaving 6 bases unmatched. This chain's CDR3 is CSVGSGGRNEQFF. The CDR3 bases are TGCAGCGTTGGGTCGGGGGGGCGAAATGAGCAGTTCTTC.

This clone has just one count. The J gene is TRBJ1-5, the V gene TRBV7-3, with 7 bases fitting TRBD1. CDR1 is SGHTA, CDR2 FQGTGA, per germline. The CDR3 spans 14 residues. The J segment lost 9 bases and the V segment lost 5 bases, leaving 10 bases of the junction unmatched. The CDR3 region is CASSPLRGRGPQHF. The CDR3 nucleotides are TGTGCCAGCAGCCCCCTGAGGGGGCGGGGGCCCCAGCATTTT. The full variable domain, in which reference TRBV7-3 and TRBJ1-5 provide the parts outside the CDR3, is GAGVSQTPSNKVTEKGKYVELRCDPISGHTALYWYRQSLGQGPEFLIYFQGTGAADDSGLPNDRFFAVRPEGSVSTLKIQRTERGDSAVYLCASSPLRGRGPQHFGDGTRLSIL.

The chain couples TRBV27 to TRBJ2-2, with 7 bases identical to TRBD2. Looked up from germline, CDR1 is MNHEY and CDR2 is SMNVEV (reference sequence). The CDR3 runs to 16 residues. Trimming removed 3 bases from V and 2 bases from J; junction bases left unmatched: 6. CDR3 sequence reads: CASSFSAGLNTGELFF. CDR3 in DNA: TGTGCCAGCAGTTTTTCAGCGGGGTTAAACACCGGGGAGCTGTTTTTT.